Shown below are 7 T cell receptor beta chains from a single sample sequenced in a study of cytomegalovirus exposure and HLA in healthy donors. Primers: 60 Vbeta forward and 13 Jbeta reverse. The repertoire was sequenced with immunoSEQ multiplex PCR; TCRdb's copy has only in-frame clones and lacks some. The table has some 200,000 clones, around 77% seen once. The specimen sequenced was PBMCs. These receptors all come from a woman aged 25 to 39 in good health and CMV-seronegative.

This chain's CDR3 is CASSRGPPGTGSNTGELFF. In nucleotides, the CDR3 is TGCGCCAGCAGCCGCGGCCCCCCGGGGACAGGGTCGAACACCGGGGAGCTGTTTTTT. This sequence joins TRBV5-1 and TRBJ2-2; 9 bases map to TRBD1. The CDR3 spans 19 residues. In germline, CDR1 is SGHRS, CDR2 YFSETQ. V trimming: 4 bases; J trimming: 0 bases; junction bases outside the gene matches: 13.

In this sample, this clone turned up a few times. The gene calls are TRBV7-6 and TRBJ1-1; a possible D gene is TRBD1 (6 bases). V lost 2 bases, J lost 6 bases, and 16 bases lay in between. This CDR3 contains 15 residues. Germline-derived CDR1 and CDR2 are SGHVS and FNYEAQ. CDR3 protein: CASSLSTGILPEAFF. The DNA of the CDR3 is TGTGCCAGCAGCTTATCAACAGGGATACTACCTGAAGCTTTCTTT.

The chain recombines TRBV6-5 with TRBJ2-7, with 9 bases identical to TRBD2. Germline CDR1 MNHEY, CDR2 SVGAGI. V gave up 5 bases and J gave up 3 bases; unmatched junction bases: 8. This CDR3 is built from 15 residues. CDR3 nucleotide sequence: TGTGCCAGCAGTACAGGGACTAGCTCTATCTACGAGCAGTACTTC. Its translation: CASSTGTSSIYEQYF.

This clone was observed a handful of times. V and J are TRBV10-3 and TRBJ1-1; possibly TRBD1 for D (6 bases). Trimming pared 6 bases from V and 7 bases from J, leaving 15 bases between. The CDR3 is made up of 13 amino acids. The V gene's germline CDR1 is ENHRY and CDR2 SYGVKD. The CDR3 nucleotides are TGTGCCATCAGCCCGCGGGGGCTGGATGAAGCTTTCTTT. Translated, it gives CAISPRGLDEAFF.

This rearrangement joins TRBV10-1 to TRBJ2-7; weak D call: TRBD2 (5 bases). V was trimmed by 4 bases and J by 4 bases, leaving 14 bases between them. CDR1 and CDR2 from the germline V gene are WNHNN and SYGVQD (reference sequence). The CDR3 runs 14 residues. The DNA of the CDR3 is TGCGCCAGCAGTGGATTGGACTCCTTATACGAGCAGTACTTC. Translation gives CASSGLDSLYEQYF.

The chain employs TRBV19 and TRBJ1-3; D ambiguous. V shed 3 bases and J shed 0 bases, with 6 bases lying between them. The CDR3 extends over 14 amino acids. Per the germline V gene, CDR1 is LNHDA and CDR2 is SQIVND (reference sequence). CDR3 region: CASSIEHSGNTIYF. For the CDR3, the DNA is TGTGCCAGTAGTATCGAGCACTCTGGAAACACCATATATTTT. Using reference TRBV19 and TRBJ1-3 for the parts outside the CDR3, the full variable domain is DGGITQSPKYLFRKEGQNVTLSCEQNLNHDAMYWYRQDPGQGLRLIYYSQIVNDFQKGDIAEGYSVSREKKESFPLTVTSAQKNPTAFYLCASSIEHSGNTIYFGEGSWLTVV.

This clone has a handful of counts. The gene calls are TRBV5-6 and TRBJ2-1; the match to TRBD2 covers 8 bases. Germline CDR1 reads SGHDT; CDR2 reads YYEEEE. This CDR3 is 15 amino acids long. Unmatched junction bases numbered 9, after V lost 4 bases and J lost 6 bases. The CDR3 coding sequence is TGTGCCAGCAGCCCCGTCAGCGGGAGTTTCAATGAGCAGTTCTTC. It codes for CASSPVSGSFNEQFF. The full variable domain, its missing parts supplied by reference TRBV5-6 and TRBJ2-1, is DAGVTQSPTHLIKTRGQQVTLRCSPKSGHDTVSWYQQALGQGPQFIFQYYEEEERQRGNFPDRFSGHQFPNYSSELNVNALLLGDSALYLCASSPVSGSFNEQFFGPGTRLTVL.